This TCR beta chain came from a study of identical twins. Notes on the study in general: Whereas memory repertoires showed no such difference, abundant cord blood beta clonotypes carried fewer insertions. Interpretation of the results relied on cross-sectional statistical analysis and not on following the same donors. Compared with models, monozygotic twins showed more out-of-frame TCR alpha sharing.

The CDR3 is 12 residues long. The germline V and J ends were trimmed by 7 bases and 2 bases, with 6 bases remaining between them. Germline V gene data show CDR1 as MNHEY and CDR2 as SVGEGT. On this clonotype itself: As yet, its antigen is unknown.

TCRdb analysed the 5' RACE reads with MiXCR anew, one entry per CDR3 protein. The table records about 530,000 distinct CDR3 sequences, about 20% of them present only once. These data were also reused for a study on yellow fever vaccine responses in identical twins.

V gene TRBV6-2 or TRBV6-3 combines with J gene TRBJ2-1; no reliable D call. This sequence was found in a woman younger than 35 in good health. Sequenced input: CD4+ T cells sorted from blood. CDR3 DNA sequence: TGTGCCAGCACCAACACCTACAATGAGCAGTTCTTC. Protein: CASTNTYNEQFF.